This T cell receptor beta chain is from a study of blood T cells in healthy people across ages. Study-wide points: Whereas aged donors had fewer naive CD4+ cells, long-lived donors had more of them and higher diversity.

Regarding this clonotype: Its antigen is as yet unknown.

The authors drew about 10 milliliters of peripheral blood from each donor. For the second PCR, which ran for about 7 to 11 cycles, a sample-barcoded 5' primer and a J-beta primer mix were used. Sequencing recovered at least 3 million CDR3-containing paired-end reads from each sample. Each CDR3 protein gets one entry after TCRdb re-called the 5' RACE reads with MiXCR. The table has around 940,000 distinct CDR3 sequences, approximately 50% seen once. The V gene's germline CDR1 is MNHEY and CDR2 SVGEGT. V was shortened by 0 bases and J by 8 bases, with 10 bases between the two germline ends. The CDR3 is 14 residues long.

The TCR sequence derives from a woman aged 55 to 70 in good health. The sample was blood. V gene TRBV6-2 or TRBV6-3 combines with J gene TRBJ2-2; D is unclear. DNA of the CDR3: TGTGCCAGCAGTTACTCGACCCTAAGGGGGGAGCTGTTTTTT. Translated, it gives CASSYSTLRGELFF.